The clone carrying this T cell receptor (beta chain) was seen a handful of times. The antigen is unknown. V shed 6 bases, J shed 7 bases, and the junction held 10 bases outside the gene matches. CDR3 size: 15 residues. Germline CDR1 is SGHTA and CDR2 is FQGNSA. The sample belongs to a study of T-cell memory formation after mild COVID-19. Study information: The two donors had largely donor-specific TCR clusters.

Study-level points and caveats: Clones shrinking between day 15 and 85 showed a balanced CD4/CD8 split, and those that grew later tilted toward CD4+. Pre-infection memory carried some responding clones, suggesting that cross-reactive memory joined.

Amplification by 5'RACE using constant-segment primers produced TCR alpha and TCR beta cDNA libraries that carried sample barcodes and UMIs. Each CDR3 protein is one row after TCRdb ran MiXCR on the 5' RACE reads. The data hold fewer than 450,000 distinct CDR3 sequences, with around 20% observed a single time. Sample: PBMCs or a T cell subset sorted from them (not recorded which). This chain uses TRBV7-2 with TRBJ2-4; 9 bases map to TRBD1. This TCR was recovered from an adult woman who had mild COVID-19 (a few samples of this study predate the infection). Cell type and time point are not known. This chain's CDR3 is CASSQIKGQGNIQYF. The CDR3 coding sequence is TGTGCCAGCAGTCAGATTAAGGGACAGGGTAACATTCAGTACTTC. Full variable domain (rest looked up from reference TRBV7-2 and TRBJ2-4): GAGVSQSPSNKVTEKGKDVELRCDPISGHTALYWYRQSLGQGLEFLIYFQGNSAPDKSGLPSDRFSAERTGGSVSTLTIQRTQQEDSAVYLCASSQIKGQGNIQYFGAGTRLSVL.